Following are 29 T cell receptor beta chains from one sample sequenced in a study of blood T cell repertoires in COVID-19. TCRdb's table, derived via immunoSEQ multiplex PCR, lists solely in-frame clones and lacks some. Here the sample spans approximately 170,000 clones, 84% being singletons. Sequenced sample: peripheral blood. The origin of the receptors is a woman older than 75 with COVID-19, enrolled during active disease.

The chain joins TRBV10-3 to TRBJ2-2; 8 nucleotides agree with TRBD1. The V gene end was trimmed by 7 bases and the J gene end by 4 bases; junction bases not matched to a gene: 5. This CDR3 has 14 amino acids. Germline V gene lookup returns CDR1 ENHRY and CDR2 SYGVKD. The CDR3 DNA reads as TGTGCCATCACCGGACAGGGAGGCACCGGGGAGCTGTTTTTT. Encoded protein: CAITGQGGTGELFF.

This clone has only one observation. The rearrangement uses TRBV7-6 and TRBJ2-5; D ambiguous. The V and J ends lost 0 bases and 2 bases respectively, with 4 bases between them. Germline V gives CDR1 SGHVS, CDR2 FNYEAQ. The CDR3 extends over 13 amino acids. In nucleotides, the CDR3 is TGTGCCAGCAGCTTAGCGTATCAAGAGACCCAGTACTTC. Protein sequence: CASSLAYQETQYF. Variable domain in full (rest from reference TRBV7-6 and TRBJ2-5): GAGVSQSPRYKVTKRGQDVALRCDPISGHVSLYWYRQALGQGPEFLTYFNYEAQQDKSGLPNDRFSAERPEGSISTLTIQRTEQRDSAMYRCASSLAYQETQYFGPGTRLLVL.

The V gene is TRBV7-9, the J gene TRBJ2-1; 11 nucleotides line up with TRBD2. CDR1 and CDR2 (germline): SEHNR, FQNEAQ (reference sequence). The V and J ends lost 4 bases and 6 bases, in that order; junction bases with no gene match: 5. The CDR3 has 15 residues. CDR3 region: CASSSRLAGSNEQFF. The CDR3 DNA reads as TGTGCCAGCAGCTCAAGACTAGCGGGGTCCAATGAGCAGTTCTTC. The whole variable domain, remainder taken from reference TRBV7-9 and TRBJ2-1, is DTGVSQNPRHKITKRGQNVTFRCDPISEHNRLYWYRQTLGQGPEFLTYFQNEAQLEKSRLLSDRFSAERPKGSFSTLEIQRTEQGDSAMYLCASSSRLAGSNEQFFGPGTRLTVL.

The rearrangement joins TRBV5-1 to TRBJ2-1, with 9 bases identical to TRBD2. The trim removed 3 bases at V and 3 bases at J, leaving 1 base unmatched. The CDR3 has 14 residues. Germline CDR1 and CDR2: SGHRS and YFSETQ. The CDR3 bases are TGCGCCAGCAGCTCTAGCGGGATCTACAATGAGCAGTTCTTC. It specifies CASSSSGIYNEQFF.

In DNA, the CDR3 is TGTGCCAGCAGCTCCAATGAAGGGGTTGAGACCCAGTACTTC. Its translation: CASSSNEGVETQYF. The chain employs TRBV3-1 (or the pseudogene TRBV3-2) and TRBJ2-5; possible D gene TRBD1, 5 bases. CDR1 and CDR2 from the germline V gene are LGHDT and YNNKEL (reference sequence). V dropped 5 bases and J dropped 5 bases, with 15 bases sitting between them. The CDR3 covers 14 residues.

The chain couples TRBV6-5 to TRBJ1-2; TRBD1 aligns across 8 bases. The CDR3 is 15 residues long. Unmatched junction bases numbered 9, after V lost 6 bases and J lost 3 bases. CDR1 is MNHEY, CDR2 SVGAGI, per germline. The CDR3 reads CASSDRGEGHYGYTF. CDR3 coding DNA: TGTGCCAGCAGCGACAGGGGAGAGGGTCACTATGGCTACACCTTC.

Of note for this clone: Different DNA sequences within this sample yield the same CDR3. The rearrangement links TRBV24-1 to TRBJ2-3; D uncertain. Germline assignment: CDR1 KGHDR and CDR2 SFDVKD. Trimming took 5 bases from V and 2 from J, leaving 4 bases between them. The CDR3 contains 12 residues. The CDR3 region is CATSGATDTQYF. CDR3 nucleotide sequence: TGTGCCACCAGTGGGGCCACAGATACGCAGTATTTT.

This clone has a single count. The V and J genes are TRBV6-1 and TRBJ1-4; TRBD1 aligns across 9 bases. Trimming cost V 5 bases and J 4 bases; bases outside gene matches: 5. This CDR3 comprises 15 residues. Looked up from germline, CDR1 is MNHNS and CDR2 is SASEGT. CDR3: CASSSRTGDNEKLFF. CDR3 nucleotide sequence: TGTGCCAGCAGTTCCCGGACAGGGGATAATGAAAAACTGTTTTTT.

The chain has TRBV7-9 and TRBJ2-6; the D gene is possibly TRBD2 (6 bases). V was cut by 4 bases and J by 3 bases, with 7 bases left in between. Germline assignment: CDR1 SEHNR and CDR2 FQNEAQ (reference sequence). CDR3 length: 14 amino acids. DNA for the CDR3: TGTGCCAGCAGCTGGCGGGGTGGGGCCAACGTCCTGACTTTC. Translation: CASSWRGGANVLTF. The full variable domain, with the rest looked up from reference TRBV7-9 and TRBJ2-6, is DTGVSQNPRHKITKRGQNVTFRCDPISEHNRLYWYRQTLGQGPEFLTYFQNEAQLEKSRLLSDRFSAERPKGSFSTLEIQRTEQGDSAMYLCASSWRGGANVLTFGAGSRLTVL.

This chain joins TRBV4-3 and TRBJ2-7; D may be TRBD1 (5 bases). The germline V and J ends were trimmed by 0 bases and 2 bases, with 5 bases remaining between them. Germline CDR1 reads LGHNA; CDR2 reads YSLEER. CDR3 length: 13 amino acids. The CDR3 DNA reads as TGCGCCAGCAGCCAAGACAGGGCCTACGAGCAGTACTTC. This sequence encodes CASSQDRAYEQYF.

The chain recombines TRBV7-2 with TRBJ2-7, with 8 bases that match TRBD1. CDR1 is SGHTA, CDR2 FQGNSA, per germline. V trimming: 6 bases; J trimming: 3 bases; junction bases outside the gene matches: 10. CDR3 length: 15 amino acids. The CDR3 DNA reads TGTGCCAGCAGACAGACCGGGACAGGCATCTACGAGCAGTACTTC. This codes for CASRQTGTGIYEQYF.

The rearrangement joins TRBV5-1 to TRBJ2-3; the match to TRBD1 covers 10 bases. Per the germline V gene, CDR1 is SGHRS and CDR2 is YFSETQ. The CDR3 totals 18 residues. J was trimmed by 2 bases and V by 4 bases; bases with no gene match: 13. Here the CDR3 reads CASSRGQGTPRDTDTQYF. In DNA form, the CDR3 reads TGCGCCAGCAGCAGGGGACAGGGGACCCCCCGCGACACAGATACGCAGTATTTT.

The CDR3 DNA follows: TGTGCCAGCAGCTTCGGGACGAGCGGGGGACAAACTGAAGCTTTCTTT. It encodes CASSFGTSGGQTEAFF. This chain joins TRBV7-8 and TRBJ1-1; D may be TRBD1 (6 bases). Trimming left V 3 bases short and J 5 bases short, with 19 bases between. The germline gives CDR1 SGHVS, CDR2 FQNEAQ. This CDR3 has 16 residues.

The V and J genes are TRBV7-3 and TRBJ2-3, with D perhaps TRBD2 (6 bases). V shed 4 bases and J shed 2 bases, with 10 bases lying between them. The CDR3 covers 14 residues. Germline CDR1 SGHTA, CDR2 FQGTGA. The DNA for the CDR3 is TGTGCCAGCAGCTCCGGGAGCTACACAGATACGCAGTATTTT. Amino acid sequence: CASSSGSYTDTQYF.

Notes on this clone: In the same sample, other DNA sequences code for this CDR3. The V gene is TRBV18, the J gene TRBJ2-7; 11 positions agree with TRBD2. From germline, CDR1 is KGHSH and CDR2 LQKENI. The V gene end was trimmed by 6 bases and the J gene end by 2 bases; junction bases not matched to a gene: 0. The CDR3 has 13 residues. CDR3 sequence (DNA): TGTGCCAGCTCGACTAGCGGGACCTACGAGCAGTACTTC. It is translated as CASSTSGTYEQYF.

The chain couples TRBV5-5 to TRBJ2-7; tentatively, D is TRBD2 (7 bases). This CDR3 is 15 amino acids long. CDR1 is SGHKS, CDR2 YYEKEE, per germline (reference sequence). V was trimmed by 5 bases and J by 1 base, leaving 16 bases between them. The CDR3 DNA sequence: TGTGCCAGCAGGACATTACAGGGAGGGTCCTACGAGCAGTACTTC. Its translation is CASRTLQGGSYEQYF.

V gene TRBV5-1 combines with J gene TRBJ1-1, with 11 positions matching TRBD1. The germline CDR1 and CDR2 sequences are SGHRS and YFSETQ. The CDR3 has 16 residues. Trimming at V came to 5 bases and at J to 0 bases, leaving 6 bases not matched to a gene. The CDR3 protein is CASRGTGGSLNTEAFF. The CDR3 nucleotides read TGCGCCAGCAGGGGGACAGGGGGATCTTTGAACACTGAAGCTTTCTTT. Variable domain in full (rest from reference TRBV5-1 and TRBJ1-1): KAGVTQTPRYLIKTRGQQVTLSCSPISGHRSVSWYQQTPGQGLQFLFEYFSETQRNKGNFPGRFSGRQFSNSRSEMNVSTLELGDSALYLCASRGTGGSLNTEAFFGQGTRLTVV.

The rearrangement joins TRBV4-1 to TRBJ2-5; D is possibly TRBD2 (6 bases). V lost 5 bases and J 3 bases, leaving 10 bases between the germline ends. The CDR3 length is 13 residues. The germline gives CDR1 MGHRA, CDR2 YSYEKL. The CDR3 DNA is TGCGCCAGCAGCGTCGGGAGAGAAGAGACCCAGTACTTC. It translates to CASSVGREETQYF.

This clone turned up a few times. V is TRBV7-2 and J is TRBJ2-3, with 8 bases aligning to TRBD2. The CDR3 has 16 amino acids. The junction had 4 bases not matched to a gene; V was cut back by 2 bases and J by 0 bases. The germline CDR1 and CDR2 sequences are SGHTA and FQGNSA. The chain's CDR3 is CASSLLGGDSTDTQYF. DNA for the CDR3: TGTGCCAGCAGCTTACTCGGGGGGGATAGCACAGATACGCAGTATTTT.

This clone has more than one count but fewer than ten. V is TRBV5-1 and J is TRBJ2-3, with 7 bases identical to TRBD1. The CDR3 sequence is 16 residues long. After removal of 4 bases from V and 1 base from J, the junction contained 9 bases not matched to a gene. In germline, CDR1 is SGHRS, CDR2 YFSETQ. For the CDR3, the DNA is TGCGCCAGCAGCCTGAGCAACCAGGGGGGCACAGATACGCAGTATTTT. Translation: CASSLSNQGGTDTQYF.

This rearrangement joins TRBV21-1 to TRBJ2-1; the table's D call TRBD2 went unverified against the DNA. TRBV21-1 is annotated as a pseudogene. The CDR3 runs to 19 residues. This CDR3 reads CASSALLAGGSSSYNEQFF. CDR3 DNA sequence: TGTGCCAGCAGCGCCTTACTAGCGGGGGGATCTAGCTCCTACAATGAGCAGTTCTTC.

The chain uses TRBV3-1 (or the pseudogene TRBV3-2) and TRBJ2-3, with 11 bases that match TRBD2. V shed 6 bases, J shed 6 bases, and the junction held 5 bases outside the gene matches. Looked up from germline, CDR1 is LGHDT and CDR2 is YNNKEL (reference sequence). The CDR3 is made up of 14 amino acids. The CDR3 spells CASRSTSGADTQYF. The CDR3 region has the DNA TGTGCCAGCAGATCGACTAGCGGGGCTGATACGCAGTATTTT.

J is TRBJ2-3 and V is TRBV28; 8 bases agree with TRBD2. This CDR3 has 13 amino acids. Germline V lookup: CDR1 MDHEN, CDR2 SYDVKM. After removal of 2 bases from V and 9 bases from J, the junction contained 4 bases not matched to a gene. The CDR3 protein is CASSLSSGNTQYF. CDR3 coding DNA: TGTGCCAGCAGTTTAAGTAGCGGGAACACGCAGTATTTT. The full variable domain, its missing parts supplied by reference TRBV28 and TRBJ2-3, is DVKVTQSSRYLVKRTGEKVFLECVQDMDHENMFWYRQDPGLGLRLIYFSYDVKMKEKGDIPEGYSVSREKKERFSLILESASTNQTSMYLCASSLSSGNTQYFGPGTRLTVL.

The J gene is TRBJ2-2, the V gene TRBV5-1, with 7 bases lining up with TRBD1. The CDR3 is 17 residues long. Germline V lookup: CDR1 SGHRS, CDR2 YFSETQ. The trim removed 4 bases at V and 3 bases at J, leaving 12 bases unmatched. The CDR3 loop is CASSARQTGYDTGELFF. CDR3 bases: TGCGCCAGCAGCGCGAGACAGACAGGGTATGACACCGGGGAGCTGTTTTTT.

The gene calls are TRBV5-4 and TRBJ1-3; 8 bases line up with TRBD1. The CDR3 consists of 13 residues. The germline gives CDR1 SGHNT, CDR2 YYREEE (reference sequence). Unmatched junction bases numbered 6, after V lost 10 bases and J lost 3 bases. The CDR3 nucleotides read TGTGCCGGCGGGACAGGCGGTGGAAACACCATATATTTT. This codes for CAGGTGGGNTIYF.

J is TRBJ2-3 and V is TRBV5-1, with 7 bases lining up with TRBD1. J lost 2 bases, V lost 5 bases, and 5 bases had no gene match. Germline CDR1 SGHRS, CDR2 YFSETQ. The CDR3 consists of 14 residues. For the CDR3, the DNA is TGCGCCAGCAGGACAGGGCCTTCCACAGATACGCAGTATTTT. Translating it yields CASRTGPSTDTQYF.

This clone was recorded only once. This rearrangement joins TRBV7-3 to TRBJ2-2, with a tentative D call TRBD2 (7 bases). The CDR3 has 17 amino acids. Trimming pared 3 bases from V and 4 bases from J, leaving 18 bases between. Germline CDR1 reads SGHTA; CDR2 reads FQGTGA. This chain's CDR3 is CASSFPIGGGGTGELFF. CDR3 DNA: TGTGCCAGCAGCTTCCCAATAGGGGGAGGGGGCACCGGGGAGCTGTTTTTT.

V usage is TRBV11-3 and J usage is TRBJ2-7; 9 nucleotides match TRBD1. The CDR3 has 15 residues. CDR1 is SGHNT, CDR2 YENEEA, per germline. V trimming: 1 base; J trimming: 1 base; junction bases outside the gene matches: 2. This chain's CDR3 is CASSLGGTGSYEQYF. CDR3 bases: TGTGCCAGCAGCTTAGGGGGGACAGGGTCCTACGAGCAGTACTTC.

The J gene is TRBJ1-6, the V gene TRBV5-5, with TRBD1 matching 8 bases. Germline CDR1 reads SGHKS; CDR2 reads YYEKEE (reference sequence). J was trimmed by 10 bases and V by 2 bases; bases with no gene match: 8. The CDR3 contains 15 residues. CDR3 in amino acids: CASSFTGQGTSPLHF. CDR3 in DNA: TGTGCCAGCAGCTTCACCGGACAGGGAACCTCACCCCTCCACTTT.